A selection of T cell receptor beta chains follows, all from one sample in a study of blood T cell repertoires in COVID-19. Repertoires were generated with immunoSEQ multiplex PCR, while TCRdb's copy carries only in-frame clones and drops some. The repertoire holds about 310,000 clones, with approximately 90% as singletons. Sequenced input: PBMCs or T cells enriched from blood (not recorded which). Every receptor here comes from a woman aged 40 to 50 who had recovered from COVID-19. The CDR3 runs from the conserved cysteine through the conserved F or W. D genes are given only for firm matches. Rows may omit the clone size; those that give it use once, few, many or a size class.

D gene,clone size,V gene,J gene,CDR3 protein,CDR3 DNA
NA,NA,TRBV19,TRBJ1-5,CASRFSDRLLSGQPQHF,TGTGCCAGTAGATTTTCGGACAGACTATTAAGCGGTCAGCCCCAGCATTTT
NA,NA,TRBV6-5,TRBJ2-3,CASSPGDTQYF,TGTGCCAGCAGCCCAGGAGATACGCAGTATTTT
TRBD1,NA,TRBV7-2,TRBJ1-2,CASSLGDRVYYGYTF,TGTGCCAGCAGCTTAGGTGACAGGGTTTACTATGGCTACACCTTC
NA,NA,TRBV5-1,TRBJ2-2,CASSLPGWDTGELFF,TGCGCCAGCAGCTTGCCGGGGTGGGACACCGGGGAGCTGTTTTTT
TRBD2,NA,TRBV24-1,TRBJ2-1,CATSPTGRARNEQFF,TGTGCCACCAGCCCCACCGGGAGGGCCAGAAATGAGCAGTTCTTC
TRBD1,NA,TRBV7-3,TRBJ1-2,CASSLNGQGQGGGYTF,TGTGCCAGCAGCTTAAATGGACAGGGGCAAGGGGGTGGCTACACCTTC
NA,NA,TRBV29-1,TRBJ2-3,CSFFRGVTDTQYF,TGCAGCTTCTTTCGGGGAGTAACAGATACGCAGTATTTT
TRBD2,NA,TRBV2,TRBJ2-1,CASKSGGTYNEQFF,TGTGCCAGCAAAAGCGGGGGGACCTACAATGAGCAGTTCTTC
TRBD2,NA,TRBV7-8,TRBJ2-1,CASKLAGGSNEQFF,TGTGCCTCAAAACTAGCGGGGGGAAGTAATGAGCAGTTCTTC
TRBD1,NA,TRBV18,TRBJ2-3,CASSRAVSGTGYTDTQYF,TGTGCCAGCTCACGGGCGGTCTCCGGGACAGGGTACACAGATACGCAGTATTTT
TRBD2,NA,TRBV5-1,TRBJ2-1,CASSLTSGGPNNEQFF,TGCGCCAGCAGCTTGACTAGCGGGGGACCTAACAATGAGCAGTTCTTC
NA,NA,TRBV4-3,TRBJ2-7,CASSQDRELEQYF,TGCGCCAGCAGCCAAGATCGTGAGCTCGAGCAGTACTTC
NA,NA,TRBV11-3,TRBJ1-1,CASSFDRHTEAFF,TGTGCCAGCAGCTTTGACAGGCACACTGAAGCTTTCTTT
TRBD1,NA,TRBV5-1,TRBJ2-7,CASSSLHGTGSYEQYF,TGCGCCAGCAGCTCCTTACACGGGACAGGGTCCTACGAGCAGTACTTC
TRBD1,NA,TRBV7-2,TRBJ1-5,CASSLVGTGAANQPQHF,TGTGCCAGCAGCTTAGTAGGGACAGGGGCGGCCAATCAGCCCCAGCATTTT
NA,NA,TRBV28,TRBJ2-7,CASVPQGYSYEQYF,TGTGCCAGTGTTCCCCAGGGATACTCCTACGAGCAGTACTTC
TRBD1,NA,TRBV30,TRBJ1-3,CAWSHGQGSGNTIYF,TGTGCCTGGAGTCACGGACAGGGCTCTGGAAACACCATATATTTT
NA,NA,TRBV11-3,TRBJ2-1,CASSLAGGYYNEQFF,TGTGCCAGCAGCTTAGCGGGGGGCTACTACAATGAGCAGTTCTTC
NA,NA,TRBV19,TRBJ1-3,CASRPIVNRASGNTIYF,TGTGCCAGTAGACCTATCGTAAACAGGGCCTCTGGAAACACCATATATTTT
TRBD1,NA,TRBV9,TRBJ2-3,CASSSQGARVPDTQYF,TGTGCCAGCAGCTCACAGGGGGCGCGGGTTCCAGATACGCAGTATTTT
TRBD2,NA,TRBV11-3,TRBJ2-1,CASSPLAGGRGPYNEQFF,TGTGCCAGCAGCCCGTTAGCGGGAGGGCGTGGCCCCTACAATGAGCAGTTCTTC
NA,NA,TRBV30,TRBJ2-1,CAWSRRIWNEQFF,TGTGCCTGGAGTCGGAGGATCTGGAATGAGCAGTTCTTC
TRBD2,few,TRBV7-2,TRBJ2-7,CASSLVGSGASYEQYF,TGTGCCAGCAGCTTAGTGGGTAGCGGGGCCTCCTACGAGCAGTACTTC
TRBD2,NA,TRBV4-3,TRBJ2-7,CASSQDTSGRSYEQYF,TGCGCCAGCAGCCAAGATACCAGCGGGAGATCCTACGAGCAGTACTTC
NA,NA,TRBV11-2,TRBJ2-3,CASSPQGTGVADTQYF,TGTGCCAGCAGCCCCCAAGGAACGGGAGTTGCAGATACGCAGTATTTT
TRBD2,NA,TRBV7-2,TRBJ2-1,CASSLDSGGLYNEQFF,TGTGCCAGCAGCCTCGACAGCGGGGGACTATACAATGAGCAGTTCTTC
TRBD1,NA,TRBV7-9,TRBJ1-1,CASSFDAGGLLEAFF,TGTGCCAGCAGCTTCGATGCAGGGGGACTTCTTGAAGCTTTCTTT
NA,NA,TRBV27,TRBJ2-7,CASSPYPWSEQYF,TGTGCCAGCAGTCCCTATCCATGGTCCGAGCAGTACTTC
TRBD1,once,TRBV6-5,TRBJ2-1,CASRLDRGNNEQFF,TGTGCCAGCAGACTTGACAGGGGGAACAATGAGCAGTTCTTC
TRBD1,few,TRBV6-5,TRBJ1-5,CASSSGTGNNQPQHF,TGTGCCAGCAGTTCCGGGACAGGGAACAATCAGCCCCAGCATTTT
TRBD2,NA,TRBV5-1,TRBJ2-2,CASSLAGTSTGELFF,TGCGCCAGCAGCTTGGCCGGGACTAGCACCGGGGAGCTGTTTTTT
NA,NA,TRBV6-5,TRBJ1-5,CASSIDINQPQHF,TGTGCCAGCAGCATCGACATCAATCAGCCCCAGCATTTT
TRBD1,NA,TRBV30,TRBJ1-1,CAWSWTGGNPNTEAFF,TGTGCCTGGAGTTGGACAGGGGGAAACCCGAACACTGAAGCTTTCTTT
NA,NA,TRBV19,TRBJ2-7,CASRLQGDLHEQYF,TGTGCCAGTAGGTTACAGGGAGATCTCCACGAGCAGTACTTC
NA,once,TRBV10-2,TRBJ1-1,CASSESKQGSEAFF,TGCGCCAGCAGTGAGTCGAAACAGGGTTCTGAAGCTTTCTTT
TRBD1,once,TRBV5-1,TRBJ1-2,CASSLGTANYGYTF,TGCGCCAGCAGCTTAGGGACAGCTAACTATGGCTACACCTTC
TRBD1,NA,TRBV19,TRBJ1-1,CARQGAEVTEAFF,TGTGCCAGGCAGGGGGCTGAGGTGACTGAAGCTTTCTTT
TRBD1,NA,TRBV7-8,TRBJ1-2,CASSLRDGGGFYGYTF,TGTGCCAGCAGCTTAAGAGACGGAGGGGGCTTCTATGGCTACACCTTC
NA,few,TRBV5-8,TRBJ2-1,CASSLIRGLSYNEQFF,TGTGCCAGCAGCTTGATAAGGGGCCTCTCCTACAATGAGCAGTTCTTC
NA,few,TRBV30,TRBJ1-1,CAWSGIGGNTEAFF,TGTGCCTGGAGTGGGATAGGGGGGAACACTGAAGCTTTCTTT
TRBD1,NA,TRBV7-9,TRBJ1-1,CASSFGQGVEAFF,TGTGCCAGCAGCTTTGGACAGGGTGTTGAAGCTTTCTTT
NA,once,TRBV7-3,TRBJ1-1,CASSLQGSSEAFF,TGTGCCAGCAGCTTACAGGGTTCCTCTGAAGCTTTCTTT